The sequence of this TCR beta chain was determined in a study of shared clonotypes between healthy human individuals. Study details: The study drew on two women and a few men aged 18 to 49 as donors.

Trimming removed 1 base at V and 1 base at J, with 11 bases between. The V gene's germline CDR1 is MNHEY and CDR2 SVGAGI. The CDR3 sequence is 15 residues long. Sequencing used immunoSEQ multiplex PCR; TCRdb keeps in-frame clones, though not all of them. Seen here are over a million clones, roughly 96% observed once, and the top ten hold 0.95% to 1.5%. CD4+ cell separation produced CD45RA+ naive and CD45RA-negative memory subsets. The rearrangement joins TRBV6-5 to TRBJ2-7; no definite D call. Sequenced sample: naive CD4+ T cells sorted from blood. As to subset: CD45RA+ positively selected. The sequence was obtained from a man aged 25 to 40 in good health. This chain's CDR3 is CASSYLMDQSYEQYF. CDR3 in DNA: TGTGCCAGCAGTTACTTGATGGACCAATCCTACGAGCAGTACTTC.